This is a list of T cell receptor beta chains from one sample in a study of molecular identifiers for immune sequencing clone quantification. TCRdb redid the calling of the PCR reads with MiXCR, one entry per CDR3 protein. The profile shows approximately 100,000 distinct CDR3 sequences, around a third of them singletons. The sample comprised naive CD8+ T cells from blood, with Jurkat cell RNA spiked in. Every receptor here comes from a human donor in good health. Some libraries in this study had Jurkat cell RNA spiked in. The CDR3 runs from the conserved cysteine through the conserved F or W.

TRBJ2-3,TRBV20-1,CSARAQRSTDTQYF
TRBJ2-5,TRBV7-9,CARAGTSAETQYF
TRBJ2-5,TRBV20-1,CSGTRDAQETQYF
TRBJ1-1,TRBV20-1,CSASIGGAEAFF
TRBJ2-7,TRBV7-9,CASSLAVGGTGDPYEQYF
TRBJ2-2,TRBV4-2,CASSQGDGPTTGELFF
TRBJ2-7,TRBV6-6,CASSYSGGHEQYF
TRBJ1-2,TRBV28,CASSLPGGAGYGYTF
TRBJ2-7,TRBV20-1,CSARGIGLAEQYF
TRBJ1-2,TRBV29-1,CSVESGYGYTF
TRBJ2-7,TRBV20-1,CSARGRENYEQYF
TRBJ2-1,TRBV4-2,CASSQPGAGYNEQFF
TRBJ2-7,TRBV29-1,CSVDEVAGEQYF
TRBJ2-3,TRBV11-2,CASSPIGHHGPTDTQYF
TRBJ2-1,TRBV7-8,CASSLWSANLDEQFF
TRBJ1-1,TRBV7-8,CASSSTRTGPMNTEAFF
TRBJ2-7,TRBV28,CASSSADSASRGSYEQYF
TRBJ2-7,TRBV7-9,CASSFPDRAIHEQYF
TRBJ2-1,TRBV15,CATSRDRGRYNEQFF
TRBJ1-5,TRBV19,CASSYGGTENQPQHF
TRBJ1-5,TRBV9,CASSYTGFSNQPQHF
TRBJ2-2,TRBV5-6,CASSTVWRENTGELFF
TRBJ1-3,TRBV5-6,CASSLGHGTGNTIYF
TRBJ2-7,TRBV6-1,CAGSEIPQAPYAQYF